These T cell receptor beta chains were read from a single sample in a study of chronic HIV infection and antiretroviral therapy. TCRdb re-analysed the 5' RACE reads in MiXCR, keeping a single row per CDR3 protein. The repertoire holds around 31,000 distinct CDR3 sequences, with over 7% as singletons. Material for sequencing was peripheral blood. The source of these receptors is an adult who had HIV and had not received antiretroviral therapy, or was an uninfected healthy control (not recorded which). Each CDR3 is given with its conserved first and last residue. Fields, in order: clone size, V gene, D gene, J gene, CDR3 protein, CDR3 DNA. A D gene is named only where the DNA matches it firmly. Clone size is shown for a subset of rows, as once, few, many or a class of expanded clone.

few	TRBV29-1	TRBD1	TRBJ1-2	CSVPGQGAGGYTF	TGCAGCGTCCCAGGACAGGGCGCAGGAGGCTACACCTTC
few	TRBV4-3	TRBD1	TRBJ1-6	CASSQDRGPYNSPLHF	TGCGCCAGCAGCCAAGACAGGGGGCCCTATAATTCACCCCTCCACTTT
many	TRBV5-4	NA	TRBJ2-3	CASSLFSADTQYF	TGTGCCAGCAGCTTGTTTAGCGCCGATACGCAGTATTTT
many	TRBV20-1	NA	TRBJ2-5	CSASRLVGETQYF	TGCAGTGCTAGTCGGCTAGTTGGGGAGACCCAGTACTTC
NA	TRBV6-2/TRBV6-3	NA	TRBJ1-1	CASSYVNTEAFF	TGTGCCAGCAGTTACGTGAACACTGAAGCTTTCTTT
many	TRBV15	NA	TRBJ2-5	CATSRDNGLETQYF	TGTGCCACCAGCAGAGATAACGGATTAGAGACCCAGTACTTC
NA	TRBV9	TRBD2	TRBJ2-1	CASSVAELAGFGNEQFF	TGTGCCAGCAGCGTAGCCGAGCTAGCGGGGTTTGGCAATGAGCAGTTCTTC
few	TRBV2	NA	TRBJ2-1	CASSQAGNEQFF	TGTGCCAGCAGCCAAGCTGGCAATGAGCAGTTCTTC
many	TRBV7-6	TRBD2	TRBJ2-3	CASRRLAESTDTQYF	TGTGCCAGCAGAAGACTAGCAGAAAGCACAGATACGCAGTATTTT
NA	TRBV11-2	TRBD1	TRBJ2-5	CASSLAGTGRTQYF	TGTGCCAGCAGCTTAGCCGGGACAGGCCGTACCCAGTACTTC
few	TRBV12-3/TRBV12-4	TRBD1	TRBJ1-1	CASRDRENTEAFF	TGTGCCAGCAGAGACAGGGAGAACACTGAAGCTTTCTTT
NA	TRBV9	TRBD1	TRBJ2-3	CASSLKQGGRMVDTQYF	TGTGCCAGCAGCCTAAAACAGGGGGGCCGGATGGTAGATACGCAGTATTTT
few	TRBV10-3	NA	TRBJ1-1	CAISEFEGEAEAFF	TGTGCCATCAGTGAGTTTGAAGGGGAAGCTGAAGCTTTCTTT
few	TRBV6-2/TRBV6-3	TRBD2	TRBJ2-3	CASSYLRGFTDTQYF	TGTGCCAGCAGTTACTTGCGGGGGTTCACAGATACGCAGTATTTT
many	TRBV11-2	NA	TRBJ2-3	CASSLVVGSDTQYF	TGTGCCAGCAGCTTAGTTGTGGGCTCAGATACGCAGTATTTT
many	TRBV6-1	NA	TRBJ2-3	CASSPGSTDTQYF	TGTGCCAGCAGCCCTGGGAGCACAGATACGCAGTATTTT
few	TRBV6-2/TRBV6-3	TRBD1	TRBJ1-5	CASSSRGQGPQPQHF	TGTGCCAGCAGTTCCAGGGGGCAGGGCCCCCAGCCCCAGCATTTT
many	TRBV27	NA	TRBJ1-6	CASSLGQGKSPLHF	TGTGCCAGCAGTTTAGGGCAGGGAAAATCACCCCTCCACTTT
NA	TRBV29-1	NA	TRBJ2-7	CSVSDSGEQYF	TGCAGCGTCTCGGATTCGGGGGAGCAGTACTTC
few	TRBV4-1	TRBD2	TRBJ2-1	CASSSQREWGNEQFF	TGCGCCAGCAGCTCCCAGCGGGAGTGGGGTAATGAGCAGTTCTTC
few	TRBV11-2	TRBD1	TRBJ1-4	CASSARQGFEKLFF	TGTGCCAGCAGCGCCCGACAGGGCTTCGAAAAACTGTTTTTT
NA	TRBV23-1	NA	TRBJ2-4	CASSPQEVKNIQYF	TGCGCCAGCAGTCCCCAAGAAGTCAAAAACATTCAGTACTTC
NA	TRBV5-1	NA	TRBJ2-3	CASSLPSTDTQYF	TGCGCCAGCAGCTTACCTAGCACAGATACGCAGTATTTT
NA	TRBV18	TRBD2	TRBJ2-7	CASSPPGLAGIYEQYF	TGTGCCAGCTCACCCCCGGGACTAGCGGGAATTTACGAGCAGTACTTC
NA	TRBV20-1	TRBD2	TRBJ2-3	CSAFRTSGVTDTQYF	TGCAGTGCCTTTCGGACTAGCGGGGTCACAGATACGCAGTATTTT
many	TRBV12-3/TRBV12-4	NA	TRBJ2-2	CASSLDGSANTGELFF	TGTGCCAGCAGTTTGGACGGGTCCGCGAACACCGGGGAGCTGTTTTTT
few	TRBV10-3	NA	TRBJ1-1	CAIISERNTEAFF	TGTGCCATCATATCGGAGAGGAACACTGAAGCTTTCTTT
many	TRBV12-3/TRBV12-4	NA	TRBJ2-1	CASSLDRDRGEQFF	TGTGCCAGCAGTTTAGACAGGGATAGGGGAGAGCAGTTCTTC